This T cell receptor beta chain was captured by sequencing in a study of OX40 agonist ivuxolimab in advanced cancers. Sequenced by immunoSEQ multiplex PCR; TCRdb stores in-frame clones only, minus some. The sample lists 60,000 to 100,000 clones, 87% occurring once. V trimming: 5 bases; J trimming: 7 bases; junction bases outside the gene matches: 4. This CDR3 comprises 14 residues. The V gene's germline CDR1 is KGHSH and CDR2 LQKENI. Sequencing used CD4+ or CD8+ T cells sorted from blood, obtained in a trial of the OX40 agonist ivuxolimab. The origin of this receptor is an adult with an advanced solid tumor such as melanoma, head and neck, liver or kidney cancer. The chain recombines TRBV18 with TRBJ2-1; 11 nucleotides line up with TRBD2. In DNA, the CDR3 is TGTGCCAGCTCATCTAGCGGGGGGACGAATGAGCAGTTCTTC. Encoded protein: CASSSSGGTNEQFF.